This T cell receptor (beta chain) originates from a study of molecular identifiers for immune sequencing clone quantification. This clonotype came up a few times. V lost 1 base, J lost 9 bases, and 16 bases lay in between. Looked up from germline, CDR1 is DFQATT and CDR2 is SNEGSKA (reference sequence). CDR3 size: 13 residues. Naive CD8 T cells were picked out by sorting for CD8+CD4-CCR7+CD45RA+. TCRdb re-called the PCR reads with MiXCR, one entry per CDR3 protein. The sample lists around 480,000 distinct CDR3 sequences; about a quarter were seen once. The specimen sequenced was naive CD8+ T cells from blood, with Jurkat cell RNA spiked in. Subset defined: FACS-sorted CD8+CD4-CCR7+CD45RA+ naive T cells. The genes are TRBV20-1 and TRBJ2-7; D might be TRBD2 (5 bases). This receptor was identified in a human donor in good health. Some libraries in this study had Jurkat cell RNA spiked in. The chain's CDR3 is CSARVPNLRGQYF. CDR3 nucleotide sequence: TGCAGTGCTAGAGTGCCCAACTTACGGGGGCAGTACTTC.